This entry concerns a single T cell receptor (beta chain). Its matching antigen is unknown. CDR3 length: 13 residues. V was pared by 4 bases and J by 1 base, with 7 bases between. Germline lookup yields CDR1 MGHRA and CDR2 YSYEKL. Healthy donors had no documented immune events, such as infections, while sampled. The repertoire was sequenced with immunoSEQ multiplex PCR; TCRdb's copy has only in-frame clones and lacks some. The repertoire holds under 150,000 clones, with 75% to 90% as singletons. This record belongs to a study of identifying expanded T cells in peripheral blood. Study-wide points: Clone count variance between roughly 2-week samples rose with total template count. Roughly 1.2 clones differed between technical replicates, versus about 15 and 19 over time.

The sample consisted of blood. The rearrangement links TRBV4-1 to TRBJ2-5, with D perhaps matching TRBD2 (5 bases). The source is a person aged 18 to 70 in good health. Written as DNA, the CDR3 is TGCGCCAGCAGCCTTCTAGCCCAAGAGACCCAGTACTTC. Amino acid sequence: CASSLLAQETQYF.